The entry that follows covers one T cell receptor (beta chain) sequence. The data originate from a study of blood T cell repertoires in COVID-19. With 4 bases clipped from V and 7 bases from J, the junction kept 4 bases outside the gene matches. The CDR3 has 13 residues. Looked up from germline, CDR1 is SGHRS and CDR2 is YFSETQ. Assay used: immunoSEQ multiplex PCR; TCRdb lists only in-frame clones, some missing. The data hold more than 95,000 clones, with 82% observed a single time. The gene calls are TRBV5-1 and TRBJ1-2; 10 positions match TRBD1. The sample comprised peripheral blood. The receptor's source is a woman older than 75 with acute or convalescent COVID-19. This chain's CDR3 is CASSGTGAAGYTF. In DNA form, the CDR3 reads TGCGCCAGCAGCGGGACAGGGGCGGCTGGCTACACCTTC.